The entry that follows covers one TCR beta chain sequence. What antigen it recognizes has not been identified. It has no much larger one-base neighbor in the sample; base qualities were not kept. The CDR3 contains 16 residues, cysteine and phenylalanine counted. Only the CDR3 DNA stays, 48 bases, in frame from base 1. Ends trimmed: V by 2 bases, J by 5 bases; bases unmatched to a gene: 11. Reading the germline V gene gives CDR1 MDHEN and CDR2 SYDVKM. Patients with a history of autoimmune disease or receiving systemic immunosuppression were excluded from the trial. Peripheral blood for TCR sequencing was collected from all dose cohorts at baseline, on cycle 4 day 1, and on cycle 7 day 1. Samples were obtained from an open-label, multicenter, first-in-human phase I dose-escalation trial of ivuxolimab. Adults with locally advanced or metastatic melanoma, renal cell, hepatocellular, or head and neck squamous cell carcinoma were enrolled in the trial. Before TCR sequencing, CD4+ T cells and CD8+ T cells were sorted from peripheral blood as separate populations.

This record belongs to a study of OX40 agonist ivuxolimab in advanced cancers. Broadly, across the study: Ivuxolimab was an agonistic, fully human IgG2 monoclonal antibody directed against OX40 (CD134), a costimulatory receptor. The paper reports the monotherapy dose-escalation portion (N of about 50 patients) of the phase I ivuxolimab trial. Prior anti-PD-1, anti-PD-L1 or anti-CTLA-4 therapy was permitted, and 30% to 45% of dose-escalation patients had received checkpoint inhibitors. Of the roughly 52 dose-escalation patients, hepatocellular carcinoma was present in about 20, melanoma in around 15, renal cell carcinoma in 9 and head and neck cancer in 9. Partial responses occurred in three dose-escalation patients: two with cutaneous melanoma and one with hepatocellular carcinoma. The purpose of peripheral TCRbeta sequencing was to test whether ivuxolimab changed TCR sequence diversity and led to clonal T-cell expansion. Intravenous ivuxolimab was administered to patients every 2 weeks at six dose levels: 0.01, 0.1, 0.3, 1.5, 3 and 10 mg/kg. The dose-escalation cohort was around 83% male with a mean age of around 62 years, ranging from roughly 20 to 80. Findings and caveats that apply to the study as a whole: At doses from 0.1 to 3.0 mg/kg, clonal expansion was seen in both CD4+ and CD8+ blood T cells between baseline and week 6. The antigen specificity of the clonally expanded peripheral T cells was not determined. After ivuxolimab, expanded clones were on average more numerous among CD8+ T cells than among CD4+ T cells. Low levels of normalized T-cell clonal expansion were also seen in some patients who did not respond. In the 0.1-3.0 mg/kg groups, partial responders were among the patients with the lowest normalized peripheral clonal expansion, particularly in CD8+ T cells.

To sequence the TCRbeta CDR3 region, genomic DNA was isolated from the sorted cells. TCRbeta CDR3 regions were sequenced using the immunoSEQ Assay. Sourced from immuneACCESS, this table was stored by TCRdb with only in-frame sequences that have V and J called. A share of the clones is absent; for the studies checked, an unresolved V gene accounts for under half, and the remainder has no known explanation. The sample table records fewer than 30,000 clones; around 87% of these occur just once. The ten top clones hold around 21% of the sample. Recombination linked TRBV28 to TRBJ2-7; 8 of the junction bases match TRBD1. The source material was CD4+ or CD8+ T cells sorted from blood, sampled in a trial of the OX40 agonist ivuxolimab. This sequence was found in an adult with an advanced solid tumor such as melanoma, head and neck, liver or kidney cancer. Here is the DNA: TGTGCCAGCAGTTTAGGTCAGGGCAGGGGGCTAAACGAGCAGTACTTC. The encoded protein is CASSLGQGRGLNEQYF.